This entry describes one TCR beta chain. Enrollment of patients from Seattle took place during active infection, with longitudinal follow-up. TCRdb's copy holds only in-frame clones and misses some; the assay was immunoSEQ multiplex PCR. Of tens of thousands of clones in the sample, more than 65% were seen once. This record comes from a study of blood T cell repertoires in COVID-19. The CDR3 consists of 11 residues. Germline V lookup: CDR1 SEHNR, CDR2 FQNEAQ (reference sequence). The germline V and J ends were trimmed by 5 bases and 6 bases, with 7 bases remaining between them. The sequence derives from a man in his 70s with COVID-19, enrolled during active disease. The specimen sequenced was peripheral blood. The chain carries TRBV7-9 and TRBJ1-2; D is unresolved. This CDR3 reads CASSQAHGYTF. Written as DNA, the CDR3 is TGTGCCAGCAGCCAAGCCCATGGCTACACCTTC.